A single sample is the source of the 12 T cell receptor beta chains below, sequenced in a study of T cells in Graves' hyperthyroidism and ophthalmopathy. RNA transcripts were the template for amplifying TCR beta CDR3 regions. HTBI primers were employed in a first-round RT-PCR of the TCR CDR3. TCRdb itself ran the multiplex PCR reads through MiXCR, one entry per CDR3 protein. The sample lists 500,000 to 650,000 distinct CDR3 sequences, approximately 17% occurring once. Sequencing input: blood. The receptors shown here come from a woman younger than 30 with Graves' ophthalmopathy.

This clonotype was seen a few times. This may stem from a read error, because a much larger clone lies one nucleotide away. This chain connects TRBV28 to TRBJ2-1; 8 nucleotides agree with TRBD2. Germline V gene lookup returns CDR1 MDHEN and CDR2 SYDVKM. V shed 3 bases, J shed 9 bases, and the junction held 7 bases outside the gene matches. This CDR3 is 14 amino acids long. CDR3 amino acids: CASSLSGRTVEQFF. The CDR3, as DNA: TGTGCCAGCAGTTTGAGCGGGAGAACGGTTGAGCAGTTCTTC.

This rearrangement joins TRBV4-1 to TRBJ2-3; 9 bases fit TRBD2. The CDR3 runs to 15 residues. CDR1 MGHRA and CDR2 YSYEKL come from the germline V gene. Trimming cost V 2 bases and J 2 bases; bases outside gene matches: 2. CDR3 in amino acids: CASSQKRGDTDTQYF. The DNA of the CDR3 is TGCGCCAGCAGCCAAAAGCGGGGGGACACAGATACGCAGTATTTT.

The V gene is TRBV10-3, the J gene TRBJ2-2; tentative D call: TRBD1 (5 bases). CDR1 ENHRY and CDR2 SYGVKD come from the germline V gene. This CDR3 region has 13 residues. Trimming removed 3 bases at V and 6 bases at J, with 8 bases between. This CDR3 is CAISEQVAGELFF. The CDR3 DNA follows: TGTGCCATCAGTGAACAGGTTGCCGGGGAGCTGTTTTTT.

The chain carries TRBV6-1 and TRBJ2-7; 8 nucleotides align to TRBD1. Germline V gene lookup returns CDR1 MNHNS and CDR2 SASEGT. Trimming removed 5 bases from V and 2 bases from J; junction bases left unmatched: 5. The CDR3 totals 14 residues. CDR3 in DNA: TGTGCCAGCAGTTATGGACAGGGCCCCTACGAGCAGTACTTC. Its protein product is CASSYGQGPYEQYF.

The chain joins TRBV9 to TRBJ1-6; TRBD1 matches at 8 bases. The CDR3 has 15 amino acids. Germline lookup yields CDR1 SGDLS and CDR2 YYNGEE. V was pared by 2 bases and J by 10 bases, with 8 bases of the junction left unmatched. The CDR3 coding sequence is TGTGCCAGCAGCGTTGGACAGGGCTTTGGGTCACCCCTCCACTTT. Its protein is CASSVGQGFGSPLHF.

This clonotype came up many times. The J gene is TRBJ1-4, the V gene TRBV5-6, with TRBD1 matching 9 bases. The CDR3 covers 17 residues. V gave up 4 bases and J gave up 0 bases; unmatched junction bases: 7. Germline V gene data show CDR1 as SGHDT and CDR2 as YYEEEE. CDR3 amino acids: CASSSYRDRATNEKLFF. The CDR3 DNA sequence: TGTGCCAGCAGCAGCTACCGGGACAGGGCAACTAATGAAAAACTGTTTTTT.

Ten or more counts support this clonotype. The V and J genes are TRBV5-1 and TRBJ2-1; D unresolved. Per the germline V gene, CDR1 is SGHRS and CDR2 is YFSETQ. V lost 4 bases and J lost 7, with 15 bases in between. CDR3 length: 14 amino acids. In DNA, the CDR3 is TGCGCCAGCAGCCGATATTTTGGGAAAAATGAGCAGTTCTTC. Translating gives CASSRYFGKNEQFF.

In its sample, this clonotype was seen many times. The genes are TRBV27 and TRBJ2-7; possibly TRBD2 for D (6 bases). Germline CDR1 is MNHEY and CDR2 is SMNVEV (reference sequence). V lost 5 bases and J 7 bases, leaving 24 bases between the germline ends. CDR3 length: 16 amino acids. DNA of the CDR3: TGTGCCAGCAGTCCTCTCGGGGGTGGAGTTGTAGGTGAGCAGTACTTC. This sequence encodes CASSPLGGGVVGEQYF.

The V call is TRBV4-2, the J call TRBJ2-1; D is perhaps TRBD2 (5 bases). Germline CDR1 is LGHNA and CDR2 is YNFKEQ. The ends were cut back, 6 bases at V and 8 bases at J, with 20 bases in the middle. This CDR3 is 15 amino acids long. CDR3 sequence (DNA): TGTGCCAGCAGTCATCCCACCGGAGGAGCTGATGAGCAGTTCTTC. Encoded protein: CASSHPTGGADEQFF.

In DNA form, the CDR3 reads TGCAGTGCCGCCGGGACCAACTATGGCTACACCTTC. This translates into CSAAGTNYGYTF. This chain links TRBV20-1 with TRBJ1-2; a weak D match, TRBD1 (5 bases). Germline CDR1 reads DFQATT; CDR2 reads SNEGSKA (reference sequence). V gave up 6 bases and J gave up 2 bases, with 10 bases separating them. The CDR3 runs to 12 residues.

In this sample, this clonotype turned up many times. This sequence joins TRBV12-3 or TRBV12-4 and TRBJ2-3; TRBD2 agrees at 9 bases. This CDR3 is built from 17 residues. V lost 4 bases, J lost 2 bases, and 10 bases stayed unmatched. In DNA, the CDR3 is TGTGCCAGCAGTTACCCCCTTAGCGGGGGATCCACAGATACGCAGTATTTT. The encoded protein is CASSYPLSGGSTDTQYF.

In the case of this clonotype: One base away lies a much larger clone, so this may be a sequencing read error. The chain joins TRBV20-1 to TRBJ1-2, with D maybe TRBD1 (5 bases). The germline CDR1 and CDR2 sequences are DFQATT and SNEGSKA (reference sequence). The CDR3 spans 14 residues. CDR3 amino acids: CSASPPAGYIGCTF. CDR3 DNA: TGCAGTGCTAGTCCCCCCGCAGGGTACATCGGCTGCACCTTC.